This T cell receptor (beta chain) was recorded in a study of blood T cell repertoires in COVID-19. Study information: PBMCs, B-cell-depleted T cells, or T cells provided the cDNA or gDNA that made up the material.

Per the original data handling: It was from reference gene primer amplification that nucleated cell counts were estimated. Method: immunoSEQ multiplex PCR; TCRdb's copy keeps in-frame clones and lacks some. The D gene and trimming were derived from the DNA, and the V and J assignments and clone size from that table. This table has 200,000 or so clones, around 80% appearing once. V lost 5 bases and J lost 5; bases outside the gene matches: 9. The CDR3 sequence is 15 residues long. In germline, CDR1 is SGHVS, CDR2 FNYEAQ. This clone has only a few counts. This clonotype was obtained from a human donor with acute or convalescent COVID-19. The donor label of this sample is uncertain. The J gene is TRBJ2-1, the V gene TRBV7-6, with 7 bases lining up with TRBD2. The sequenced sample consisted of peripheral blood. This CDR3 is CASSPRLAANNEQFF. CDR3 DNA sequence: TGTGCCAGCAGCCCTCGACTAGCTGCGAACAATGAGCAGTTCTTC.